This T cell receptor (beta chain) was documented in a study of cytomegalovirus exposure and HLA in healthy donors. General study results and limits: The dataset shows that most TCR sequences were rare, while some public TCRs occurred in many donors.

The CDR3 has 14 amino acids. Trimming left V 0 bases short and J 5 bases short, with 8 bases between. Germline lookup yields CDR1 SGHTA and CDR2 FQGNSA. Worth noting for this clone: Its cognate antigen is unknown.

PCR amplification relied on 60 Vbeta primers (plus 13 Jbeta primers). As originally analysed: Later, 65 million to 85 million unique TCR beta chains were counted in an analysis, and around 11 million of them were shared. Measured with immunoSEQ multiplex PCR; TCRdb has only the in-frame clones, and not every one. Clonal size and the V and J genes are those of that table, whereas D and trimming came from the DNA. The sample has roughly 90,000 clones, approximately 90% seen once. The V gene is TRBV7-2, the J gene TRBJ2-1; a possible D gene is TRBD2 (6 bases). Input material: PBMCs. The sequence came from a young man in good health and CMV-seronegative. The DNA for the CDR3 is TGTGCCAGCAGCTTAGCGGGGGGAAACAATGAGCAGTTCTTC. This sequence encodes CASSLAGGNNEQFF.